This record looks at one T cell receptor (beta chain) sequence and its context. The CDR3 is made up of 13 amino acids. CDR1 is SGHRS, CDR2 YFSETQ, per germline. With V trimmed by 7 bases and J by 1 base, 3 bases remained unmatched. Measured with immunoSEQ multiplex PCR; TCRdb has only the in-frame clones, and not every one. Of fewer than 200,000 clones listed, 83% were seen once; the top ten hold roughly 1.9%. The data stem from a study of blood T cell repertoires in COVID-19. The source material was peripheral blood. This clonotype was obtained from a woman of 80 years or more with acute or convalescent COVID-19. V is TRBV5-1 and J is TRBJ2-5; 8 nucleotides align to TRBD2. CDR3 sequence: CASRRGAQETQYF. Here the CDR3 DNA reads TGCGCCAGCCGGCGGGGGGCCCAAGAGACCCAGTACTTC.